The TCR beta chain under discussion was sequenced for a study of early T cells in non-severe SARS-CoV-2 infection. Background on the study: Bulk RNA taken from unsorted whole blood was sequenced, leaving chains unpaired. Broader study findings: In VDJdb matching, anti-spike CD8 responses were favored while private and CD4 specificities went missing.

The library protocol tagged individual cDNA molecules with unique molecular identifiers. TCRdb independently ran MiXCR on the 5' RACE reads; one entry per CDR3 protein. The sample has over 50,000 distinct CDR3 sequences, more than 9% seen once; the top ten hold about 1.2%. This clonotype was counted a few times. Its antigen is not known. Germline V gene lookup returns CDR1 MNHNY and CDR2 SVGAGI (reference sequence). The CDR3 covers 12 residues. The V and J ends lost 5 bases and 8 bases, in that order; junction bases with no gene match: 4. The rearrangement links TRBV6-6 to TRBJ2-3; 7 nucleotides line up with TRBD1. Sequenced sample: whole blood. The receptor comes from an adult who was a healthcare worker with PCR-confirmed SARS-CoV-2 infection or an uninfected control (not recorded which). CDR3 in amino acids: CASSQGEGTQYF. CDR3 DNA: TGTGCCAGCAGTCAGGGGGAAGGTACGCAGTATTTT.